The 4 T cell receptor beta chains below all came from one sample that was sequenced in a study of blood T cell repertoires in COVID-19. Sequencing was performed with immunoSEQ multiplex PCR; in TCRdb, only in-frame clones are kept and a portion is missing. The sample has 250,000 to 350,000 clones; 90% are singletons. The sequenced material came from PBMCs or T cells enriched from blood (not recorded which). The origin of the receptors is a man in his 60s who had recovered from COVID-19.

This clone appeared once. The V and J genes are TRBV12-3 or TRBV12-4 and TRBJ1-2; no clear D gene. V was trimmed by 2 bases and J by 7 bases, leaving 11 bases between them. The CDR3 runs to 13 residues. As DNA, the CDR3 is TGTGCCAGCAGTTTAATCGGTGGGAGTGGCTACACCTTC. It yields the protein CASSLIGGSGYTF.

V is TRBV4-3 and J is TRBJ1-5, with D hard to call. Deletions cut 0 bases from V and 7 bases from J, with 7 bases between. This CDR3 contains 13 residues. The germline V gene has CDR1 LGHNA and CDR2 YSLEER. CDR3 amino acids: CASSQDRQQPQHF. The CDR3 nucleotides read TGCGCCAGCAGCCAAGATCGTCAGCAGCCCCAGCATTTT.

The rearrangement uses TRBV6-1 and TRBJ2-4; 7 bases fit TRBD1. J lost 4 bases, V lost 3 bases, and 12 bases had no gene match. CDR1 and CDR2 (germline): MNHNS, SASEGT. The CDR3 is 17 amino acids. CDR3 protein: CASSETGTAAVKNIQYF. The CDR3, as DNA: TGTGCCAGCAGTGAGACCGGGACAGCCGCGGTAAAAAACATTCAGTACTTC.

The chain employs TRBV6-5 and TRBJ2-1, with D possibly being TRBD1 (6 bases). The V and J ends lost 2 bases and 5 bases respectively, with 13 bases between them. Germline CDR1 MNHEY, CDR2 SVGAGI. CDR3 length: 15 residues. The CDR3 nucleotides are TGTGCCAGCAGTTACGTGTCAGGGGAAAACAATGAGCAGTTCTTC. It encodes CASSYVSGENNEQFF.